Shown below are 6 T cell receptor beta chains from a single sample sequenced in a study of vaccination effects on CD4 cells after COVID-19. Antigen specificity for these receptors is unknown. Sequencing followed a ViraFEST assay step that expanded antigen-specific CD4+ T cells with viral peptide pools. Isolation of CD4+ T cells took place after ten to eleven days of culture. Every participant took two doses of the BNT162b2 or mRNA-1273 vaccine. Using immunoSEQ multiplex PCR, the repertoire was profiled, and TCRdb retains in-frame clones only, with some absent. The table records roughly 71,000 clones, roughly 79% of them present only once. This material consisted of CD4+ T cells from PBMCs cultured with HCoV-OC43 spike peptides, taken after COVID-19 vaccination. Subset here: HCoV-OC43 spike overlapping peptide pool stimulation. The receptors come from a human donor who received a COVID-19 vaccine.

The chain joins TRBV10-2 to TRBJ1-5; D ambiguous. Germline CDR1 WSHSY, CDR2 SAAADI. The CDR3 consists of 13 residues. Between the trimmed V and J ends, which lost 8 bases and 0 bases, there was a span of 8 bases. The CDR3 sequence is CASGDGSNQPQHF. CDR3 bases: TGCGCCAGCGGAGACGGTAGCAATCAGCCCCAGCATTTT.

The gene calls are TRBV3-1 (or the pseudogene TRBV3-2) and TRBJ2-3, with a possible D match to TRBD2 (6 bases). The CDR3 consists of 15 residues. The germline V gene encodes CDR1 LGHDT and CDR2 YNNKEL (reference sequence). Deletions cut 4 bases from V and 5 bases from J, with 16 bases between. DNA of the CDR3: TGTGCCAGCAGCCTGGAAGGCGGGGTGGGAGATACGCAGTATTTT. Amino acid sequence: CASSLEGGVGDTQYF.

This CDR3 is CASSKLGTGGEEKLFF. The CDR3 DNA follows: TGTGCCAGCAGCAAATTAGGGACAGGGGGGGAGGAAAAACTGTTTTTT. The chain couples TRBV21-1 to TRBJ1-4; TRBD1, the table's D call, lacks a check against the DNA. TRBV21-1 is flagged as a pseudogene. The CDR3 extends over 16 amino acids.

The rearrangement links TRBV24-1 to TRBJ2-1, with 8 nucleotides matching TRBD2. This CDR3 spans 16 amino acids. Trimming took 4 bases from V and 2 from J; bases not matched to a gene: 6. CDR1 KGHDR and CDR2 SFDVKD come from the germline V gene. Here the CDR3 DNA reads TGTGCCACCAGTGACCTTACTAGCGGCACCTACAATGAGCAGTTCTTC. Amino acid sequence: CATSDLTSGTYNEQFF.

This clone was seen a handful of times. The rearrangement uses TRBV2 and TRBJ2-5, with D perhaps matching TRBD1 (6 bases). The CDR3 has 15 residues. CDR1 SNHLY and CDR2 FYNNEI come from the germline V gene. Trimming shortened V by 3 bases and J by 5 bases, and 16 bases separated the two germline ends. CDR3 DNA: TGTGCCAGCAGTGACGGGGTGGGGGCTCGGGAGACCCAGTACTTC. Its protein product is CASSDGVGARETQYF.

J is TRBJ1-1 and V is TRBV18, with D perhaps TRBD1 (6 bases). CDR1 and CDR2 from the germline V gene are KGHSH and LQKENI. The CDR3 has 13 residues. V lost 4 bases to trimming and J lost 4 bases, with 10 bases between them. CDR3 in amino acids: CASSLGGATEAFF. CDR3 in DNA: TGTGCCAGCTCACTGGGGGGGGCCACTGAAGCTTTCTTT.